A selection of T cell receptor beta chains follows, all from one sample in a study of T cell repertoires in cytomegalovirus infection. TCRdb used MiXCR to reprocess the reads, holding one entry per CDR3 protein. The sample yields 100,000 to 150,000 distinct CDR3 sequences, 7% to 9.5% seen once. The sample was PBMCs. Receptors were obtained from a human donor in good health (CMV status not recorded). Some clones in this sample may be carry-over from other donors' samples. Both conserved end residues are part of each CDR3. The order of the fields is J gene, V gene, CDR3 length, D gene, clone size, CDR3 protein, CDR3 DNA. D genes are given only for firm matches. Rows give clone size only sometimes, using once, few, many, or a class for an expanded clone.

j_gene: TRBJ1-2; v_gene: TRBV20-1; len: 12; d_gene: .; abundance: few; CDR3aa: CSARSAGYGYTF; CDR3nt: TGCAGTGCTAGAAGTGCAGGCTATGGCTACACCTTC
j_gene: TRBJ1-1; v_gene: TRBV6-2/TRBV6-3; len: 16; d_gene: .; abundance: many; CDR3aa: CASSYGGAVEETEAFF; CDR3nt: TGTGCCAGCAGTTACGGTGGGGCGGTAGAGGAAACTGAAGCTTTCTTT
j_gene: TRBJ2-3; v_gene: TRBV7-3; len: 13; d_gene: .; abundance: many; CDR3aa: CASSLKGADTQYF; CDR3nt: TGTGCCAGCAGCTTAAAAGGGGCAGATACGCAGTATTTT
j_gene: TRBJ1-1; v_gene: TRBV2; len: 13; d_gene: .; abundance: .; CDR3aa: CASSEDWNTEAFF; CDR3nt: TGTGCCAGCAGTGAGGATTGGAACACTGAAGCTTTCTTT
j_gene: TRBJ1-1; v_gene: TRBV28; len: 15; d_gene: .; abundance: few; CDR3aa: CASSFPGTSGREAFF; CDR3nt: TGTGCCAGCAGTTTCCCAGGGACATCTGGGCGTGAAGCTTTCTTT
j_gene: TRBJ2-5; v_gene: TRBV20-1; len: 12; d_gene: .; abundance: many; CDR3aa: CSARVYQETQYF; CDR3nt: TGCAGTGCTAGAGTATACCAAGAGACCCAGTACTTC
j_gene: TRBJ2-3; v_gene: TRBV3-1; len: 16; d_gene: TRBD2; abundance: few; CDR3aa: CASRRSGTSGTDTQYF; CDR3nt: TGTGCCAGCAGACGCTCCGGGACTAGCGGCACAGATACGCAGTATTTT
j_gene: TRBJ2-4; v_gene: TRBV29-1; len: 14; d_gene: .; abundance: .; CDR3aa: CSVAATPAKNIQYF; CDR3nt: TGCAGCGTCGCCGCCACCCCAGCCAAAAACATTCAGTACTTC
j_gene: TRBJ1-4; v_gene: TRBV18; len: 14; d_gene: .; abundance: few; CDR3aa: CASSPPGSGEKLFF; CDR3nt: TGTGCCAGCTCACCACCGGGGTCGGGTGAAAAACTGTTTTTT
j_gene: TRBJ1-4; v_gene: TRBV12-5; len: 18; d_gene: TRBD1; abundance: .; CDR3aa: CASGLVSRDRDLNEKLFF; CDR3nt: TGTGCTAGTGGTTTGGTCTCCCGGGACAGGGACCTCAATGAAAAACTGTTTTTT
j_gene: TRBJ2-1; v_gene: TRBV20-1; len: 15; d_gene: TRBD2; abundance: many; CDR3aa: CSASTGTSGYNEQFF; CDR3nt: TGCAGTGCTAGTACCGGGACTAGCGGCTACAATGAGCAGTTCTTC
j_gene: TRBJ1-5; v_gene: TRBV18; len: 13; d_gene: .; abundance: many; CDR3aa: CASSPPGGQPQHF; CDR3nt: TGTGCCAGCTCACCACCGGGGGGACAGCCCCAGCATTTT
j_gene: TRBJ1-5; v_gene: TRBV28; len: 16; d_gene: .; abundance: many; CDR3aa: CASSLGGAFSNQPQHF; CDR3nt: TGTGCCAGCAGTTTGGGGGGGGCGTTCAGCAATCAGCCCCAGCATTTT
j_gene: TRBJ1-1; v_gene: TRBV20-1; len: 15; d_gene: .; abundance: .; CDR3aa: CSARDSGRVNTEAFF; CDR3nt: TGCAGTGCTAGAGATTCGGGAAGGGTGAACACTGAAGCTTTCTTT
j_gene: TRBJ2-1; v_gene: TRBV10-3; len: 14; d_gene: .; abundance: .; CDR3aa: CAISTPGVGNEQFF; CDR3nt: TGTGCCATCAGTACACCAGGGGTTGGCAATGAGCAGTTCTTC
j_gene: TRBJ1-1; v_gene: TRBV12-3/TRBV12-4; len: 17; d_gene: .; abundance: .; CDR3aa: CASSSSTRGSPNTEAFF; CDR3nt: TGTGCCAGCAGTTCAAGTACCAGGGGAAGCCCCAACACTGAAGCTTTCTTT
j_gene: TRBJ1-2; v_gene: TRBV28; len: 19; d_gene: TRBD1; abundance: many; CDR3aa: CASSFSGWAGGEKGYGYTF; CDR3nt: TGTGCCAGCAGTTTTTCGGGTTGGGCAGGGGGCGAGAAAGGCTATGGCTACACCTTC
j_gene: TRBJ1-1; v_gene: TRBV7-2; len: 14; d_gene: .; abundance: many; CDR3aa: CASSLLGESTEAFF; CDR3nt: TGTGCCAGCAGCTTACTGGGAGAGTCCACTGAAGCTTTCTTT
j_gene: TRBJ2-3; v_gene: TRBV3-1; len: 14; d_gene: TRBD2; abundance: .; CDR3aa: CASTQGGRTDTQYF; CDR3nt: TGTGCCAGCACCCAGGGAGGGCGGACAGATACGCAGTATTTT
j_gene: TRBJ2-1; v_gene: TRBV10-3; len: 18; d_gene: .; abundance: many; CDR3aa: CAISESQGQPTNYNEQFF; CDR3nt: TGTGCCATCAGTGAGTCGCAAGGACAGCCTACGAACTACAATGAGCAGTTCTTC
j_gene: TRBJ2-7; v_gene: TRBV18; len: 16; d_gene: TRBD2; abundance: few; CDR3aa: CASSRPGSGGPYEQYF; CDR3nt: TGTGCCAGCTCACGCCCGGGGAGCGGGGGGCCCTACGAGCAGTACTTC
j_gene: TRBJ2-7; v_gene: TRBV19; len: 17; d_gene: .; abundance: many; CDR3aa: CASSILGVQGAHYEQYF; CDR3nt: TGTGCCAGTAGTATCCTCGGGGTACAGGGAGCCCATTACGAGCAGTACTTC
j_gene: TRBJ1-1; v_gene: TRBV7-2; len: 14; d_gene: .; abundance: many; CDR3aa: CASSSGRLLTEAFF; CDR3nt: TGTGCCAGCAGCTCGGGTCGTCTTTTAACTGAAGCTTTCTTT
j_gene: TRBJ1-6; v_gene: TRBV28; len: 15; d_gene: .; abundance: many; CDR3aa: CASSSITGGVSPLHF; CDR3nt: TGTGCCAGCAGTTCCATCACAGGTGGGGTATCACCCCTCCACTTT
j_gene: TRBJ2-1; v_gene: TRBV5-1; len: 14; d_gene: .; abundance: once; CDR3aa: CASSLDPGLNEQFF; CDR3nt: TGCGCCAGCAGCTTGGATCCGGGATTGAATGAGCAGTTCTTC
j_gene: TRBJ2-5; v_gene: TRBV6-5; len: 14; d_gene: .; abundance: few; CDR3aa: CASQARPFRETQYF; CDR3nt: TGTGCCAGCCAAGCCAGGCCGTTTAGGGAGACCCAGTACTTC
j_gene: TRBJ2-7; v_gene: TRBV4-1; len: 14; d_gene: .; abundance: many; CDR3aa: CASSQDTGTYEQYF; CDR3nt: TGCGCCAGCAGCCAAGACACGGGGACCTACGAGCAGTACTTC
j_gene: TRBJ2-7; v_gene: TRBV5-1; len: 15; d_gene: TRBD2; abundance: .; CDR3aa: CASSLKRGLSYEQYF; CDR3nt: TGCGCCAGCAGCTTGAAGCGGGGGTTATCCTACGAGCAGTACTTC
j_gene: TRBJ2-3; v_gene: TRBV3-1; len: 14; d_gene: .; abundance: many; CDR3aa: CASSLRDPRDTQYF; CDR3nt: TGTGCCAGCAGTTTGCGGGACCCTAGAGATACGCAGTATTTT
j_gene: TRBJ1-4; v_gene: TRBV7-9; len: 19; d_gene: TRBD1; abundance: many; CDR3aa: CASSSTGTGADPTNEKLFF; CDR3nt: TGTGCCAGCAGCTCCACGGGGACAGGGGCCGATCCAACTAATGAAAAACTGTTTTTT
j_gene: TRBJ1-1; v_gene: TRBV12-3/TRBV12-4; len: 15; d_gene: TRBD1; abundance: many; CDR3aa: CASTELTGGRTEAFF; CDR3nt: TGTGCCAGCACCGAACTTACAGGGGGACGGACTGAAGCTTTCTTT
j_gene: TRBJ1-1; v_gene: TRBV6-5; len: 14; d_gene: TRBD1; abundance: many; CDR3aa: CASSPRQGLTEAFF; CDR3nt: TGTGCCAGCAGTCCCCGACAGGGTTTAACTGAAGCTTTCTTT
j_gene: TRBJ2-5; v_gene: TRBV20-1; len: 18; d_gene: TRBD2; abundance: many; CDR3aa: CSARDKLAGGLVFETQYF; CDR3nt: TGCAGTGCTAGAGATAAGCTAGCGGGGGGGCTGGTCTTCGAGACCCAGTACTTC
j_gene: TRBJ2-1; v_gene: TRBV28; len: 13; d_gene: .; abundance: many; CDR3aa: CASSQEVYNEQFF; CDR3nt: TGTGCCAGCTCCCAAGAGGTCTACAATGAGCAGTTCTTC
j_gene: TRBJ1-4; v_gene: TRBV30; len: 17; d_gene: .; abundance: .; CDR3aa: CAHRKGPLGPTNEKLFF; CDR3nt: TGTGCCCACCGTAAGGGGCCGTTGGGTCCAACTAATGAAAAACTGTTTTTT
j_gene: TRBJ2-1; v_gene: TRBV12-3/TRBV12-4; len: 15; d_gene: .; abundance: many; CDR3aa: CASSPPAGPHNEQFF; CDR3nt: TGTGCCAGCAGTCCACCCGCCGGGCCGCACAATGAGCAGTTCTTC
j_gene: TRBJ2-3; v_gene: TRBV28; len: 18; d_gene: TRBD2; abundance: few; CDR3aa: CASSPSGAGGPGTDTQYF; CDR3nt: TGTGCCAGCAGTCCCAGCGGGGCGGGGGGGCCGGGGACAGATACGCAGTATTTT
j_gene: TRBJ1-1; v_gene: TRBV7-3; len: 13; d_gene: .; abundance: many; CDR3aa: CASSLTGRTEAFF; CDR3nt: TGTGCCAGCAGCTTAACCGGGAGAACTGAAGCTTTCTTT
j_gene: TRBJ2-7; v_gene: TRBV2; len: 14; d_gene: TRBD2; abundance: many; CDR3aa: CASKAGGISYEQYF; CDR3nt: TGTGCCAGCAAGGCGGGGGGGATTTCCTACGAGCAGTACTTC
j_gene: TRBJ1-3; v_gene: TRBV5-6; len: 16; d_gene: .; abundance: few; CDR3aa: CASSEPGAAGGNTIYF; CDR3nt: TGTGCCAGCAGCGAGCCGGGGGCAGCCGGTGGAAACACCATATATTTT
j_gene: TRBJ2-2; v_gene: TRBV7-2; len: 16; d_gene: TRBD1; abundance: many; CDR3aa: CASSLPTGTAVRELFF; CDR3nt: TGTGCCAGCAGCCTCCCAACCGGGACAGCGGTTCGGGAGCTGTTTTTT
j_gene: TRBJ1-1; v_gene: TRBV5-1; len: 15; d_gene: .; abundance: few; CDR3aa: CASSLRWGGNTEAFF; CDR3nt: TGCGCCAGCAGCTTGAGGTGGGGAGGAAACACTGAAGCTTTCTTT
j_gene: TRBJ2-3; v_gene: TRBV20-1; len: 16; d_gene: TRBD2; abundance: .; CDR3aa: CSAGGSSGFYTDTQYF; CDR3nt: TGCAGTGCCGGCGGGAGTAGCGGTTTTTACACAGATACGCAGTATTTT
j_gene: TRBJ2-3; v_gene: TRBV29-1; len: 18; d_gene: TRBD2; abundance: many; CDR3aa: CSVEDPETSGASTDTQYF; CDR3nt: TGCAGCGTTGAAGATCCCGAGACTAGCGGCGCTAGCACAGATACGCAGTATTTT
j_gene: TRBJ2-6; v_gene: TRBV20-1; len: 15; d_gene: .; abundance: few; CDR3aa: CSASDPWSGANVLTF; CDR3nt: TGCAGTGCTAGTGATCCGTGGTCTGGGGCCAACGTCCTGACTTTC
j_gene: TRBJ1-4; v_gene: TRBV25-1; len: 13; d_gene: .; abundance: many; CDR3aa: CASSLGANEKLFF; CDR3nt: TGTGCCAGCAGCCTGGGGGCTAATGAAAAACTGTTTTTT
j_gene: TRBJ1-2; v_gene: TRBV7-2; len: 12; d_gene: .; abundance: many; CDR3aa: CASSLVTAGYTF; CDR3nt: TGTGCCAGCAGCTTGGTGACAGCTGGCTACACCTTC
j_gene: TRBJ2-2; v_gene: TRBV20-1; len: 13; d_gene: .; abundance: many; CDR3aa: CSAPLRGAGELFF; CDR3nt: TGCAGTGCGCCACTCCGGGGAGCCGGGGAGCTGTTTTTT
j_gene: TRBJ2-3; v_gene: TRBV7-6; len: 17; d_gene: TRBD1; abundance: many; CDR3aa: CASSLTLGGQGADTQYF; CDR3nt: TGTGCCAGCAGCTTGACCCTCGGCGGACAGGGGGCAGATACGCAGTATTTT
j_gene: TRBJ1-2; v_gene: TRBV5-1; len: 15; d_gene: .; abundance: .; CDR3aa: CASSLGADLNYGYTF; CDR3nt: TGCGCCAGCAGCTTAGGGGCAGACCTAAACTATGGCTACACCTTC
j_gene: TRBJ2-5; v_gene: TRBV5-1; len: 15; d_gene: TRBD1; abundance: many; CDR3aa: CASSLGGTEEETQYF; CDR3nt: TGCGCCAGCAGCTTGGGAGGGACAGAAGAAGAGACCCAGTACTTC
j_gene: TRBJ1-2; v_gene: TRBV5-8; len: 14; d_gene: TRBD1; abundance: few; CDR3aa: CASSIRTGGNGYTF; CDR3nt: TGTGCCAGCAGCATCAGGACAGGGGGCAATGGCTACACCTTC
j_gene: TRBJ1-6; v_gene: TRBV20-1; len: 15; d_gene: .; abundance: few; CDR3aa: CSARPTWSENSPLHF; CDR3nt: TGCAGTGCGAGACCGACGTGGTCTGAAAATTCACCCCTCCACTTT
j_gene: TRBJ1-6; v_gene: TRBV2; len: 14; d_gene: .; abundance: .; CDR3aa: CASSEARVYSPLHF; CDR3nt: TGTGCCAGCAGTGAAGCGAGAGTCTATTCACCCCTCCACTTT
j_gene: TRBJ2-7; v_gene: TRBV14; len: 15; d_gene: TRBD1; abundance: many; CDR3aa: CASSQDPGGLAEQYF; CDR3nt: TGTGCCAGCAGCCAAGATCCAGGGGGTTTAGCGGAGCAGTACTTC